This TCR beta chain was identified in a study of T cells after yellow fever vaccination. TCRdb fed the 5' RACE reads into MiXCR, producing one record per CDR3 protein. The repertoire consists of a few hundred thousand distinct CDR3 sequences, with 6.8% occurring once and the leading ten covering 18%. This clonotype showed up just a few times. V was shortened by 4 bases and J by 8 bases, with 18 bases between the two germline ends. Germline V gene data show CDR1 as SGHNT and CDR2 as YYREEE (reference sequence). The CDR3 is 15 amino acids. This TCR was recovered from a man aged 18 to 29 who received the YFV17D yellow fever vaccine. The specimen was PBMCs, collected roughly 46 days after the first yellow fever vaccination. The V gene is TRBV5-4, the J gene TRBJ1-4; D call uncertain. As DNA, the CDR3 is TGTGCCAGCAGCCTAAGCCGGATATCGGGGGAAAAACTGTTTTTT. Translating it yields CASSLSRISGEKLFF.